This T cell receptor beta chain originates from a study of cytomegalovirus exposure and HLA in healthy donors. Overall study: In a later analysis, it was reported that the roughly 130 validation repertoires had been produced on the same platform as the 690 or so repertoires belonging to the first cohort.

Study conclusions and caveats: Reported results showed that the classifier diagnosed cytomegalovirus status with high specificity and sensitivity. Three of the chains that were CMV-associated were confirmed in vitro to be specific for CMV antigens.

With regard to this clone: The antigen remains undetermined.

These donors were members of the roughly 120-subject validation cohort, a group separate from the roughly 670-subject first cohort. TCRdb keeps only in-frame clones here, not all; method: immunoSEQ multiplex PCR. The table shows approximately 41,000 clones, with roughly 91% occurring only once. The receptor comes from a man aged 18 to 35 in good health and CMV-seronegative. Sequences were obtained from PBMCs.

CDR3 in amino acids: CASNRGQGDTGELFF. The CDR3 DNA follows: TGCGCCAGCAACCGGGGACAGGGGGACACCGGGGAGCTGTTTTTT. The chain combines TRBV10-1 with TRBJ2-2, with 11 nucleotides matching TRBD1. Trimming at V came to 7 bases and at J to 3 bases, leaving 4 bases not matched to a gene. The CDR3 covers 15 residues. Germline V lookup: CDR1 WNHNN, CDR2 SYGVQD (reference sequence).